This T cell receptor beta chain was found in a study of regulatory T cells in long-lasting Graves disease. Study results and limitations: Those with persistent Graves' had less TCR diversity than newly diagnosed patients.

The authors built TCR beta libraries using iRepertoire HTBI primers and Arm-PCR of CDR3 regions. TCRdb reprocessed the multiplex PCR reads with MiXCR, giving one entry per CDR3 protein. This table has 400,000 to 500,000 distinct CDR3 sequences, roughly 15% appearing once. This clonotype occurred a few times. Antigen specificity is unknown. There are 15 residues in the CDR3. The junction had 6 bases not matched to a gene; V was cut back by 4 bases and J by 4 bases. As for time point: newly diagnosed GD, antithyroid drugs for less than 3 months. RNA from PBMCs was the source of the TCR library. This sample was also put to use in a study of T cells in Graves' hyperthyroidism and ophthalmopathy. That paper states: Uncontrolled infection, other autoimmune disease, pregnancy or lactation barred patients from enrollment. First-round RT-PCR of the TCR CDR3 relied on the HTBI primer set.

The source was peripheral blood mononuclear cells (PBMCs), collected at new diagnosis, from a patient treated with antithyroid drugs. This TCR derives from a woman aged 45-65 years with Graves disease. The rearrangement uses TRBV12-3 or TRBV12-4 and TRBJ1-5, with 8 bases fitting TRBD1. The CDR3: CASSSVTGANQPQHF. For the CDR3, the DNA is TGTGCCAGCAGTTCCGTGACAGGGGCTAATCAGCCCCAGCATTTT.